This T cell receptor (beta chain) was retrieved from a study of blood T cell repertoires in COVID-19. Germline CDR1 reads MNHNY; CDR2 reads SVGAGI (reference sequence). CDR3 length: 15 residues. Between the trimmed V and J ends, which lost 7 bases and 7 bases, there was a span of 17 bases. Authors' data handling: For nucleated cells, counts were estimated from reference gene primer amplification. Assay used: immunoSEQ multiplex PCR; TCRdb lists only in-frame clones, some missing. V, J and clone size reflect that table, while D and trimming were determined from the DNA. This table holds some 170,000 clones, around 84% found once.

This rearrangement joins TRBV6-6 to TRBJ1-6; D is ambiguous. The TCR comes from a woman of 80 years or more with acute or convalescent COVID-19. The source material was peripheral blood. Written as DNA, the CDR3 is TGTGCCAGCACCGTCGAGTCGTTACGGAATTCACCCCTCCACTTT. Amino acids: CASTVESLRNSPLHF.